One sample yielded the 5 T cell receptor beta chains listed below, sequenced in a study of early stage breast cancer tumors. Assay used: immunoSEQ multiplex PCR; TCRdb lists only in-frame clones, some missing. The repertoire holds 13,000 to 15,000 clones, with less than 85% as singletons. Input material: normal breast tissue next to the tumor. Receptors originate from a young adult with breast cancer.

With respect to this clone: A far larger clone is just one base off, so this is likely a read error. V usage is TRBV4-1 and J usage is TRBJ2-7, with D perhaps matching TRBD1 or TRBD2 (5 bases each). Trimming removed 1 base at V and 3 bases at J, with 13 bases between. CDR3 length: 15 residues. Germline V gene lookup returns CDR1 MGHRA and CDR2 YSYEKL. The CDR3 DNA follows: TGCGCCAGCAGCCAAGTTCCGGGACGAGGCTACGAGCAGTACTTC. It translates to CASSQVPGRGYEQYF.

The sample holds a few counts of this clone. This chain joins TRBV7-9 and TRBJ2-7, with 8 positions matching TRBD1. V was clipped by 5 bases and J by 2 bases; unmatched bases: 5. The CDR3 has 14 amino acids. Germline V CDR1 and CDR2: SEHNR, FQNEAQ (reference sequence). CDR3 in DNA: TGTGCCAGCAGCGTCGGACAGGGCGCCTACGAGCAGTACTTC. It yields the protein CASSVGQGAYEQYF.

The chain has TRBV5-6 and TRBJ1-2; 7 nucleotides agree with TRBD1. The CDR3 is made up of 16 amino acids. From germline, CDR1 is SGHDT and CDR2 YYEEEE. V was clipped by 2 bases and J by 6 bases; unmatched bases: 13. CDR3 sequence: CASSFRTGLRTDGYTF. DNA for the CDR3: TGTGCCAGCAGCTTCCGGACAGGACTTAGGACGGATGGCTACACCTTC.

The chain carries TRBV7-9 and TRBJ1-1; D is possibly TRBD1 (5 bases). The CDR3 runs to 16 residues. Per germline, CDR1 SEHNR and CDR2 FQNEAQ (reference sequence). Deletions cut 1 base from V and 4 bases from J, with 16 bases between. CDR3 sequence reads: CASSLVGGMAGTEAFF. As DNA, the CDR3 is TGTGCCAGCAGCTTAGTGGGGGGAATGGCGGGCACTGAAGCTTTCTTT.

V and J are TRBV7-9 and TRBJ2-1; D gene uncertain. Trimming removed 0 bases at V and 6 bases at J, with 9 bases between. Per the germline V gene, CDR1 is SEHNR and CDR2 is FQNEAQ (reference sequence). This CDR3 has 14 residues. In DNA, the CDR3 is TGTGCCAGCAGCTTAGCTGGGCGGAGCAATGAGCAGTTCTTC. The encoded protein is CASSLAGRSNEQFF.